The 29 T cell receptor beta chains below come from one sample, sequenced in a study of PD-L1 blockade in urothelial cancer. Assay used: immunoSEQ multiplex PCR; TCRdb lists only in-frame clones, some missing. This sample has 35,000 to 40,000 clones, with roughly 80% found just once. As for time point: pretreatment peripheral blood. Here the sequenced sample was PBMCs, taken around atezolizumab (anti-PD-L1) treatment. The source of these receptors is a man aged 80 or over with urothelial cancer.

A remark on this clone: A junction boundary mismatches the germline segment, possibly from a read error. The chain is built from TRBV6-1 and TRBJ2-7; 7 positions match TRBD1. CDR1 and CDR2 from the germline V gene are MNHNS and SASEGT. This CDR3 is 14 amino acids long. The DNA for the CDR3 is TGTGCCAGCAATGAACAGGGGTCAAACTACGAGCAGTACTTC. Its translation: CASNEQGSNYEQYF.

The chain employs TRBV7-2 and TRBJ2-1; TRBD2 matches 13 bases. Germline V gene data show CDR1 as SGHTA and CDR2 as FQGNSA. V gave up 5 bases and J gave up 5 bases; unmatched junction bases: 15. The CDR3 length is 19 residues. CDR3 residues: CASSRAARGLAGEDNEQFF. The CDR3 DNA sequence: TGTGCCAGCAGCCGGGCGGCCAGAGGACTAGCGGGAGAAGACAATGAGCAGTTCTTC.

The chain couples TRBV2 to TRBJ2-6; no clear D. Germline assignment: CDR1 SNHLY and CDR2 FYNNEI. V lost 5 bases and J 0 bases, leaving 5 bases between the germline ends. The CDR3 is 14 amino acids. CDR3 region: CASSQDSGANVLTF. The CDR3 DNA reads as TGTGCCAGCAGTCAGGACTCTGGGGCCAACGTCCTGACTTTC.

The chain is built from TRBV27 and TRBJ2-7; the match to TRBD2 covers 12 bases. Germline V lookup: CDR1 MNHEY, CDR2 SMNVEV (reference sequence). This CDR3 spans 17 amino acids. The trim removed 2 bases at V and 6 bases at J, leaving 11 bases unmatched. The CDR3 DNA is TGTGCCAGCAGTTTAGTTGGTCTAGCGGGAGGGTATCGCGAGCAGTACTTC. This gives the protein CASSLVGLAGGYREQYF.

The V call is TRBV7-9, the J call TRBJ2-1, with TRBD2 matching 7 bases. With V trimmed by 6 bases and J by 9 bases, 11 bases remained unmatched. The CDR3 spans 14 residues. The germline V gene has CDR1 SEHNR and CDR2 FQNEAQ (reference sequence). CDR3 DNA sequence: TGTGCCAGCAGTTCCGGGAGGCTAGCCCGTGAGCAGTTCTTC. It encodes CASSSGRLAREQFF. Variable domain in full (rest from reference TRBV7-9 and TRBJ2-1): DTGVSQNPRHKITKRGQNVTFRCDPISEHNRLYWYRQTLGQGPEFLTYFQNEAQLEKSRLLSDRFSAERPKGSFSTLEIQRTEQGDSAMYLCASSSGRLAREQFFGPGTRLTVL.

This sequence joins TRBV7-2 and TRBJ2-5, with TRBD2 identical over 7 bases. Looked up from germline, CDR1 is SGHTA and CDR2 is FQGNSA. The junction had 8 bases not matched to a gene; V was cut back by 3 bases and J by 4 bases. The CDR3 runs to 15 residues. The DNA of the CDR3 is TGTGCCAGCAGCTTTGGGGGACTAAATTCAGAGACCCAGTACTTC. Residues: CASSFGGLNSETQYF.

The CDR3 loop reads CASSLYGAGSSYNEQFF. In nucleotides, the CDR3 is TGTGCCAGCAGCTTATATGGTGCGGGTAGCTCCTACAATGAGCAGTTCTTC. V usage is TRBV7-2 and J usage is TRBJ2-1, with D perhaps TRBD2 (5 bases). Trimming removed 2 bases at V and 0 bases at J, with 14 bases between. The germline V gene has CDR1 SGHTA and CDR2 FQGNSA. This CDR3 contains 17 residues. The whole variable domain, remainder taken from reference TRBV7-2 and TRBJ2-1, is GAGVSQSPSNKVTEKGKDVELRCDPISGHTALYWYRQSLGQGLEFLIYFQGNSAPDKSGLPSDRFSAERTGGSVSTLTIQRTQQEDSAVYLCASSLYGAGSSYNEQFFGPGTRLTVL.

This chain connects TRBV14 to TRBJ2-1; TRBD2 matches at 11 bases. Unmatched junction bases numbered 3, after V lost 0 bases and J lost 2 bases. CDR3 length: 17 residues. The germline V gene has CDR1 SGHDN and CDR2 FVKESK. The CDR3 sequence: CASSQDRLAGPYNEQFF. As DNA, the CDR3 is TGTGCCAGCAGCCAAGATAGACTAGCGGGACCCTACAATGAGCAGTTCTTC.

This clone is a singleton in its sample. The chain carries TRBV30 and TRBJ2-3; perhaps TRBD1 as D (6 bases). CDR3 length: 12 residues. Germline values: CDR1 GTSNPN, CDR2 SVGIG (reference sequence). V lost 2 bases and J 8 bases, leaving 11 bases between the germline ends. The DNA for the CDR3 is TGTGCCTGGAGTCCGGGACATCCTACGCAGTATTTT. It translates to CAWSPGHPTQYF.

The V gene is TRBV6-6, the J gene TRBJ1-5; D not resolved. Germline CDR1 is MNHNY and CDR2 is SVGAGI (reference sequence). The CDR3 sequence is 14 residues long. Trimming left V 9 bases short and J 1 base short, with 13 bases between. The CDR3 protein is CASSPRWSNQPQHF. The CDR3 DNA follows: TGTGCCAGTAGCCCACGGTGGAGCAATCAGCCCCAGCATTTT.

The chain is built from TRBV7-6 and TRBJ2-1; maybe TRBD2 (5 bases). Germline assignment: CDR1 SGHVS and CDR2 FNYEAQ. This CDR3 is built from 16 residues. Trimming cost V 5 bases and J 2 bases, with 16 bases left between them. CDR3 in DNA: TGTGCCAGCAGCCCCGGGAATCGGATCGCCTACAATGAGCAGTTCTTC. Its protein product is CASSPGNRIAYNEQFF.

This clone was recorded only once. This chain connects TRBV7-9 to TRBJ1-4, with TRBD1 identical over 10 bases. With 5 bases clipped from V and 7 bases from J, the junction kept 7 bases outside the gene matches. Germline lookup yields CDR1 SEHNR and CDR2 FQNEAQ (reference sequence). The CDR3 totals 15 residues. The CDR3 here is CASSVDRGGSEKLFF. The CDR3 DNA sequence: TGTGCCAGCAGCGTGGACAGGGGGGGTAGTGAAAAACTGTTTTTT.

This rearrangement joins TRBV30 to TRBJ2-1; TRBD1 might be the D (5 bases). Germline-derived CDR1 and CDR2 are GTSNPN and SVGIG (reference sequence). Deletions cut 0 bases from V and 6 bases from J, with 6 bases between. This CDR3 contains 12 residues. The CDR3 sequence: CAWSVQGNEQFF. CDR3 in DNA: TGTGCCTGGAGTGTTCAGGGCAATGAGCAGTTCTTC.

This clone has only one observation. This chain links TRBV5-1 with TRBJ1-1, with 7 bases fitting TRBD1. The CDR3 totals 14 residues. V gave up 4 bases and J gave up 1 base; unmatched junction bases: 4. Germline V gene sequence: CDR1 SGHRS, CDR2 YFSETQ. The CDR3 nucleotides are TGCGCCAGCAGCCACCGGGACAGGAACACTGAAGCTTTCTTT. This translates into CASSHRDRNTEAFF.

The chain couples TRBV27 to TRBJ2-7; 10 bases map to TRBD2. J lost 2 bases, V lost 5 bases, and 6 bases had no gene match. Germline V CDR1 and CDR2: MNHEY, SMNVEV (reference sequence). The CDR3 covers 15 residues. The CDR3 protein is CASSTTGTSAYEQYF. In DNA, the CDR3 is TGTGCCAGCAGTACGACCGGGACTAGCGCCTACGAGCAGTACTTC.

The CDR3 here is CASRPGLAVNEQFF. For the CDR3, the DNA is TGTGCCAGCAGACCCGGACTAGCGGTAAATGAGCAGTTCTTC. The chain links TRBV6-5 to TRBJ2-1, with 10 bases matching TRBD2. The CDR3 totals 14 residues. Per germline, CDR1 MNHEY and CDR2 SVGAGI. Losses at the gene ends were 6 bases for V and 7 bases for J; bases not matched to a gene: 6.

V gene TRBV4-1 combines with J gene TRBJ1-2; D call uncertain. Trimming took 3 bases from V and 0 from J, leaving 14 bases between them. Germline V gene lookup returns CDR1 MGHRA and CDR2 YSYEKL. The CDR3 consists of 16 residues. The CDR3 loop is CASSHLGLVPNYGYTF. CDR3 DNA sequence: TGCGCCAGCAGCCACCTCGGACTGGTTCCTAACTATGGCTACACCTTC.

V gene TRBV14 combines with J gene TRBJ2-7; D remains ambiguous. CDR3 size: 13 residues. Trimming removed 1 base from V and 5 bases from J, with 9 bases in between. Germline V gene lookup returns CDR1 SGHDN and CDR2 FVKESK. The CDR3 loop reads CASSQGPSNEQYF. DNA for the CDR3: TGTGCCAGCAGCCAAGGCCCATCTAACGAGCAGTACTTC.

The chain carries TRBV4-2 and TRBJ2-5; D is perhaps TRBD1 (6 bases). The V end lost 1 base, the J end lost 2 bases, and 11 bases lay between the germline ends. This CDR3 is built from 15 residues. CDR1 is LGHNA, CDR2 YNFKEQ, per germline. The CDR3 region is CASSQGTDPQETQYF. The DNA of the CDR3 is TGTGCCAGCAGCCAAGGGACAGACCCTCAAGAGACCCAGTACTTC.

Worth noting for this clone: A single base separates this from a much larger clone, so it may be a read error. The CDR3 DNA is TGTGCCAGCAGCCGACAGGAGAACACTGAAGCTTTCTTT. Encoded protein: CASSRQENTEAFF. This chain connects TRBV7-6 to TRBJ1-1, with D possibly TRBD1 on 6 matching bases. CDR1 is SGHVS and CDR2 is FNYEAQ in the germline V gene. The V gene lost 5 bases and the J gene lost 1 base, with 8 bases spanning the gap. CDR3 length: 13 amino acids.

The chain is built from TRBV2 and TRBJ1-4, with 7 bases lining up with TRBD1. Germline assignment: CDR1 SNHLY and CDR2 FYNNEI. V was pared by 1 base and J by 3 bases, with 8 bases of the junction left unmatched. CDR3 length: 17 residues. The DNA for the CDR3 is TGTGCCAGCAGTGAAGAGACAGGGCGTTATTCTAATGAAAAACTGTTTTTT. Its translation: CASSEETGRYSNEKLFF.

The gene calls are TRBV5-4 and TRBJ1-4, with 9 bases matching TRBD1. Germline values: CDR1 SGHNT, CDR2 YYREEE (reference sequence). Trimming cost V 2 bases and J 9 bases; bases outside gene matches: 8. This CDR3 comprises 15 residues. CDR3 nucleotide sequence: TGTGCCAGCAGCTTACAGGGGGCCCAATCTAAAAAACTGTTTTTT. Translation gives CASSLQGAQSKKLFF.

The chain has TRBV9 and TRBJ2-2; weak D call: TRBD2 (5 bases). Looked up from germline, CDR1 is SGDLS and CDR2 is YYNGEE. The CDR3 totals 14 residues. The ends were cut back, 4 bases at V and 7 bases at J, with 14 bases in the middle. The CDR3 region has the DNA TGTGCCAGCAGCCCCCTGCGGGTAGGCGGGGAGCTGTTTTTT. Translating it yields CASSPLRVGGELFF.

The chain is built from TRBV5-1 and TRBJ2-3; 12 bases match TRBD2. Per the germline V gene, CDR1 is SGHRS and CDR2 is YFSETQ. The V segment lost 4 bases and the J segment 1 base; nucleotides outside the gene matches: 4. This CDR3 has 16 amino acids. CDR3 in DNA: TGCGCCAGCAGCCGACGACTAGCGGGAGGCACAGATACGCAGTATTTT. Translation gives CASSRRLAGGTDTQYF.

The genes are TRBV15 and TRBJ2-2, with 8 bases that match TRBD1. Trimming at V came to 0 bases and at J to 7 bases, leaving 4 bases not matched to a gene. Germline CDR1 is LNHNV and CDR2 is YYDKDF (reference sequence). The CDR3 consists of 15 residues. This CDR3 reads CATSRDQGAGGELFF. DNA for the CDR3: TGTGCCACCAGCAGAGATCAGGGGGCTGGCGGGGAGCTGTTTTTT.

The J gene is TRBJ2-7, the V gene TRBV14; no firm D call. This CDR3 has 15 amino acids. Trimming removed 1 base at V and 7 bases at J, with 17 bases between. Germline CDR1 and CDR2: SGHDN and FVKESK. The CDR3 protein is CASSQGLLSYVEQYF. The CDR3 DNA reads as TGTGCCAGCAGCCAAGGACTCCTCTCCTACGTTGAGCAGTACTTC.

This clone was counted between two and nine times. The chain employs TRBV28 and TRBJ2-7; D might be TRBD1 (5 bases). Looked up from germline, CDR1 is MDHEN and CDR2 is SYDVKM. Trimming removed 2 bases at V and 4 bases at J, with 12 bases between. The CDR3 covers 14 residues. The CDR3 is CASSLPPRQYEQYF. In DNA, the CDR3 is TGTGCCAGCAGTTTACCCCCTCGACAGTACGAGCAGTACTTC.

V is TRBV11-3 and J is TRBJ2-2; 7 bases align to TRBD1. The V gene's germline CDR1 is SGHNT and CDR2 YENEEA. The CDR3 sequence is 15 residues long. The ends lost 5 bases at V and 6 bases at J; junction bases unmatched: 9. CDR3 loop: CASSVDRALAGELFF. The CDR3 nucleotides are TGTGCCAGCAGCGTCGACAGGGCTCTGGCCGGGGAGCTGTTTTTT.

The chain has TRBV5-1 and TRBJ1-1; maybe TRBD1 (5 bases). The CDR3 extends over 15 amino acids. Trimming left V 2 bases short and J 1 base short, with 12 bases between. CDR1 SGHRS and CDR2 YFSETQ come from the germline V gene. Written as DNA, the CDR3 is TGCGCCAGCAGCTTAAATGTGGGGGGGAACACTGAAGCTTTCTTT. Encoded protein: CASSLNVGGNTEAFF.